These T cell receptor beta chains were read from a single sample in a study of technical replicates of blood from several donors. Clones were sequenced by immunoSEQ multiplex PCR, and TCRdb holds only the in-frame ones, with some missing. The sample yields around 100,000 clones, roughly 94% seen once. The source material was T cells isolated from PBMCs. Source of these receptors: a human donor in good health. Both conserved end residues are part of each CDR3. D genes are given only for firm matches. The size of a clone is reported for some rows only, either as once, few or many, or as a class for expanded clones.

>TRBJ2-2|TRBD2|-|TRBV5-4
TGTGCCAGCAGCCGCGGGGGGGACACCGGGGAGCTGTTTTTT
CASSRGGDTGELFF
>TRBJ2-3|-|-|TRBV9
TGTGCCAGCAGCGGCAGGGGAGAAGATACGCAGTATTTT
CASSGRGEDTQYF
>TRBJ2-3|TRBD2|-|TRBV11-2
TGTGCCAGCAGCTTAAGTGGTGTGAGCGGGAGGGATACGCAGTATTTT
CASSLSGVSGRDTQYF
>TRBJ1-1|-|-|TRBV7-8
TGTGCCAGCAGCTTAGTCCAGGATCCGAGGGACACTGAAGCTTTCTTT
CASSLVQDPRDTEAFF
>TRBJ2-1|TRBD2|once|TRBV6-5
TGTGCCAGCAGTTACACCGGACTAGCGGCCTACAATGAGCAGTTCTTC
CASSYTGLAAYNEQFF
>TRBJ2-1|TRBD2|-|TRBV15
TGTGCCACCAGCAGCGTAGCGGGAGGGCTGGGGGAGCAGTTCTTC
CATSSVAGGLGEQFF
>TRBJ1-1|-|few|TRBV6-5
TGTGCCAGCAGTTTCAGAGGTCCAGACACTGAAGCTTTCTTT
CASSFRGPDTEAFF
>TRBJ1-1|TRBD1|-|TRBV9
TGTGCCAGCAGCGTAGTTATTGGGGGGACAGACACTGAAGCTTTCTTT
CASSVVIGGTDTEAFF
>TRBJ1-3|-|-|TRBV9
TGTGCCAGCAGCGTAGGGGCAGGGGCCTCTGGAAACACCATATATTTT
CASSVGAGASGNTIYF
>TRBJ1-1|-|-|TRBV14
TGTGCCAGCAGCCATTTGAGTAATGTAGCTTTCTTT
CASSHLSNVAFF
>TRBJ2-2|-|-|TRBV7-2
TGTGCCAGCAGCTCCGACTACACCGGGGAGCTGTTTTTT
CASSSDYTGELFF
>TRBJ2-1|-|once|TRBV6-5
TGTGCCAGCAGTATTTTTGAAGCCAATGAGCAGTTCTTC
CASSIFEANEQFF
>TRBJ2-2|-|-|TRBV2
TGTGCCAGCGGGGGGTGGTCGAACACCGGGGAGCTGTTTTTT
CASGGWSNTGELFF
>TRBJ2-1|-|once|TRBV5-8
TGTGCCAGCAGCCCGGCCCCGAGGGAGATCAATGAGCAGTTCTTC
CASSPAPREINEQFF
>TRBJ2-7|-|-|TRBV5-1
TGCGCCAGCAGCTGGGACAAGAGAGGATCTCCTTCCTACGAGCAGTACTTC
CASSWDKRGSPSYEQYF
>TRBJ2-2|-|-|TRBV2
TGTGCCAGCAGTGAATCAGGGAACACCGGGGAGCTGTTTTTT
CASSESGNTGELFF
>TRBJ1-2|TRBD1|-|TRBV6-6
TGTGCCAGCAGTTACCGGACAGGGGGCCTCGGCTACACCTTC
CASSYRTGGLGYTF
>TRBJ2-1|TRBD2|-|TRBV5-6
TGTGCCAGCAGCTCGTCCCCCCGGGAGGGGGGTTACAATGAGCAGTTCTTC
CASSSSPREGGYNEQFF
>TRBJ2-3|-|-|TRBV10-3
TGTGCCATCCGTGTCGGGAGTTGGGTTACAGATACGCAGTATTTT
CAIRVGSWVTDTQYF
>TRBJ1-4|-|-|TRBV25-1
TGTGCCAGCGGGAGGGGCAGGGAAGTCGAAAAACTGTTTTTT
CASGRGREVEKLFF
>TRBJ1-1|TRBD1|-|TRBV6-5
TGTGCCAGCAGTTATGCCGGGACAGGGGAAGGGGAAGCTTTCTTT
CASSYAGTGEGEAFF
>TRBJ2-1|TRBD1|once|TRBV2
TGTGCCAGCATCCCCCGCGGGGACAGGCGTAACAATGAGCAGTTCTTC
CASIPRGDRRNNEQFF
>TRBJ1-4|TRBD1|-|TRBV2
TGTGCCAGGGGACAGACTGATGCAACTAATGAAAAACTGTTTTTT
CARGQTDATNEKLFF
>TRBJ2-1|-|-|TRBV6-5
TGTGCCAGCAGTACCACAGGGTTTAATGAGCAGTTCTTC
CASSTTGFNEQFF
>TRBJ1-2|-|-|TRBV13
TGTGCCAGCAGCCTCCAGAGCTCGGGCTATGGCTACACCTTC
CASSLQSSGYGYTF
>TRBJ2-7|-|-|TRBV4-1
TGCGCCAGCAGCCAAGATCGGGGGGCCACCTACGAGCAGTACTTC
CASSQDRGATYEQYF
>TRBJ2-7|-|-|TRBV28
TGTGCCAGCAGTCCAGGGCATTACGAGCAGTACTTC
CASSPGHYEQYF
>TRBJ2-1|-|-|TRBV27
TGTGCCAGCAGTTTGGGGCTGCTCAATGAGCAGTTCTTC
CASSLGLLNEQFF
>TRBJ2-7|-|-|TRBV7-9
TGTGCCAGCACCTCGGGGGAACTAATCTACGAGCAGTACTTC
CASTSGELIYEQYF
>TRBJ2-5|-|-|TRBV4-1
TGCGCCAGCAGTGGCCAGGGGTACCAAGAGACCCAGTACTTC
CASSGQGYQETQYF
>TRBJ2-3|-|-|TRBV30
TGTGCCTCTAGGGAAAGGGGAACAGATACGCAGTATTTT
CASRERGTDTQYF
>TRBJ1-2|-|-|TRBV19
TGTGCCAGTAGGGTGGCGGGTACCTATGGCTACACCTTC
CASRVAGTYGYTF
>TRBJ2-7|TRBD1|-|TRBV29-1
TGCAGCGTTGAGTTCAGCGGACAGGTCTCCTACGAGCAGTACTTC
CSVEFSGQVSYEQYF
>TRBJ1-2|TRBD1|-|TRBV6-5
TGTGCCAGCAGTGCCGGGACAGGGATAATAGGGGGCTACACCTTC
CASSAGTGIIGGYTF
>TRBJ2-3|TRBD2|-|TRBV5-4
TGTGCCAGCAGCTTGGGGCGGGAGGGCCCAGATACGCAGTATTTT
CASSLGREGPDTQYF
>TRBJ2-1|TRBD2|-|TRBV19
TGTGCCAGTAGTATCGGACTAGCGGGTCAAGACAATGAGCAGTTCTTC
CASSIGLAGQDNEQFF
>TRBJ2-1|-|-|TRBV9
TGTGCCAGCAGCGGGTCCGGGACACCCTCCTACAATGAGCAGTTCTTC
CASSGSGTPSYNEQFF
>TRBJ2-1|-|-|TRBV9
TGTGCCAGCAGCGTTCGGAGCTACAATGAGCAGTTCTTC
CASSVRSYNEQFF
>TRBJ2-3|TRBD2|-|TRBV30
TGTGCCTGGACTAGAGGAAGACTAGCCGCCGGGAGCACAGATACGCAGTATTTT
CAWTRGRLAAGSTDTQYF
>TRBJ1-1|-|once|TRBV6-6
TGTGCCAGCAGTTTAAATTCCGAAGCTTTCTTT
CASSLNSEAFF
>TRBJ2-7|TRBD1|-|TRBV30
TGTGCCTGGTCATCACAGGGGTACGAGCAGTACTTC
CAWSSQGYEQYF
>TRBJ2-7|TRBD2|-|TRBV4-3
TGCGCCAGCAGCCAAGTCACTCCTAGCGGGAGAGGTCGCGAGCAGTACTTC
CASSQVTPSGRGREQYF
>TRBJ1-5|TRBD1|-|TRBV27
TGTGCCAGCACCCCGACAGGGGAAGGGGGCAATCAGCCCCAGCATTTT
CASTPTGEGGNQPQHF
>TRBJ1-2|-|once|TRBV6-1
TGTGCCAGCAGCCAGGGCACCTATGGCTACACCTTC
CASSQGTYGYTF
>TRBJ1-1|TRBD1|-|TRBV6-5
TGTGCCAGCAGTACAGGGGCCCTATGGACTGAAGCTTTCTTT
CASSTGALWTEAFF
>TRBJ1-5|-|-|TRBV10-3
TGTGCCATCAGTGCTGGGCCTGTGCGCAATCAGCCCCAGCATTTT
CAISAGPVRNQPQHF
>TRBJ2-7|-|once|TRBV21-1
TGTGCCAGCCTCCAGGGATCGGGGGTACCAGACGAGCAGTACTTC
CASLQGSGVPDEQYF
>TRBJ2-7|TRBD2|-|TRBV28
TGTGCCAGCAGGCCCGGGACTAGAAGCGACGAGCAGTACTTC
CASRPGTRSDEQYF
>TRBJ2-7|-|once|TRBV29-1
TGCAGCGTTGAAACGGGGAGGGACACCTACGAGCAGTACTTC
CSVETGRDTYEQYF
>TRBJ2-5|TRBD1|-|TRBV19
TGTGCCAGTAGTGGCGGGACAGGGGGCGCGAAAACAAGGGAGACCCAGTACTTC
CASSGGTGGAKTRETQYF
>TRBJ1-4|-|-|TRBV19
TGTGCCAGTAGTACACACAGGGATGCAACTAATGAAAAACTGTTTTTT
CASSTHRDATNEKLFF
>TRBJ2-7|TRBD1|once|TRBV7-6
TGTGCCAGCAGCTTTGGACAGGGCGGCGAGCAGTACTTC
CASSFGQGGEQYF
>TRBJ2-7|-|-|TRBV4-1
TGCGCCAGCAGCCAAGTTGGACATACCTTCGAGCAGTACTTC
CASSQVGHTFEQYF
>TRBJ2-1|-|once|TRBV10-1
TGCGCCAGCTCACGAGGGACTCCCAGCTCCTACAATGAGCAGTTCTTC
CASSRGTPSSYNEQFF
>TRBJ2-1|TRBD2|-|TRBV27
TGTGCCACCCGACGGGGAACTAGCGGATACAATGAGCAGTTCTTC
CATRRGTSGYNEQFF
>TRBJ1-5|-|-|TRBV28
TGTGCCAGCAGTTTATGGGCGGGTCAGCCCCAGCATTTT
CASSLWAGQPQHF
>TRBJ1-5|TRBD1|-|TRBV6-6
TGTGCCAGCAGTTACCCCGGGACAGGGAACCAGCCCCAGCATTTT
CASSYPGTGNQPQHF
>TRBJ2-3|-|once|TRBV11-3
TGTGCCAGCAGCTCCCCCGGGGATGGTAGCGTTTCAGATACGCAGTATTTT
CASSSPGDGSVSDTQYF
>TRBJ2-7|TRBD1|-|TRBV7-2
TGTGCCAGCAGCTTAGTGGGACAGCCCTTTGTCGACGAGCAGTACTTC
CASSLVGQPFVDEQYF